This T cell receptor (beta chain) was sequenced in a study of T cells in Graves' hyperthyroidism and ophthalmopathy. Study in general: Peripheral blood was drawn at first diagnosis, prior to all treatment.

The TCR beta CDR3 regions underwent amplification using RNA transcripts as the source. Researchers ran a first-round RT-PCR on the TCR CDR3 using the HTBI primer set. TCRdb itself ran the multiplex PCR reads through MiXCR, one entry per CDR3 protein. The sample includes around 350,000 distinct CDR3 sequences, roughly 15% of them seen just once. V lost 3 bases to trimming and J lost 7 bases; unmatched junction nucleotides: 7. The length of the CDR3 is 15 residues. From germline, CDR1 is MNHNS and CDR2 SASEGT. This TCR was recovered from a woman in her 30s with Graves' ophthalmopathy. The sample consisted of blood. V usage is TRBV6-1 and J usage is TRBJ1-4, with TRBD1 matching over 8 bases. CDR3 in amino acids: CASSDPDREGEKLFF. Written as DNA, the CDR3 is TGTGCCAGCAGTGACCCGGACAGGGAAGGTGAAAAACTGTTTTTT.